The 4 T cell receptor beta chains listed next were all sequenced from one sample in a study of T-cell memory formation after mild COVID-19. MiXCR, applied by TCRdb to the 5' RACE reads, yields one record per CDR3 protein. The table includes 470,000 or so distinct CDR3 sequences, roughly 18% detected once. Sample: PBMCs or a T cell subset sorted from them (not recorded which). The receptors originated from a man aged 18 to 29 who had mild COVID-19 (a few samples of this study predate the infection). Cell type and time point are not known.

This clonotype was seen more than once but under ten times. The J gene is TRBJ2-1, the V gene TRBV6-1; TRBD1 is a possible D gene (6 bases). Looked up from germline, CDR1 is MNHNS and CDR2 is SASEGT. The CDR3 is 15 amino acids. Trimming stripped 2 bases from V and 7 bases from J, with 15 bases between. The CDR3 DNA sequence: TGTGCCAGCAGTGAAAGGGCAGGGGAAGGGAATGAGCAGTTCTTC. Its protein is CASSERAGEGNEQFF.

This clonotype was detected a few times. The chain links TRBV12-3 or TRBV12-4 to TRBJ1-1, with D unclear. Deletions cut 3 bases from V and 0 bases from J, with 11 bases between. CDR3 length equals 15 residues. The CDR3: CASSFLLGLNTEAFF. CDR3 nucleotide sequence: TGTGCCAGCAGTTTCCTTCTTGGCCTGAACACTGAAGCTTTCTTT.

In its sample, this clonotype was seen a few times. V gene TRBV4-1 combines with J gene TRBJ2-7; D remains ambiguous. The germline V gene encodes CDR1 MGHRA and CDR2 YSYEKL. This CDR3 comprises 12 residues. Trimming pared 0 bases from V and 12 bases from J, leaving 12 bases between. This chain's CDR3 is CASSQDKGPPYF. The CDR3, as DNA: TGCGCCAGCAGCCAAGATAAAGGCCCGCCGTACTTC.

The rearrangement links TRBV9 to TRBJ1-2; TRBD1 matches at 8 bases. Germline lookup yields CDR1 SGDLS and CDR2 YYNGEE. With 0 bases clipped from V and 4 bases from J, the junction kept 2 bases outside the gene matches. CDR3 size: 14 residues. CDR3 protein: CASSVGQGAYGYTF. The DNA for the CDR3 is TGTGCCAGCAGCGTAGGGCAGGGGGCCTATGGCTACACCTTC.